The 13 T cell receptor beta chains below were found in one sample sequenced in a study of shared T cell receptors in the human thymus. TCRdb's copy holds only in-frame clones and misses some; the assay was immunoSEQ multiplex PCR. The sample lists about 380,000 clones, around 93% seen once, with 0.015% to 0.02% in the top ten. Sequenced sample: thymocytes. All receptors derive from a human donor.

This chain links TRBV10-1 with TRBJ2-7, with TRBD1 identical over 8 bases. V lost 1 base and J lost 0; bases outside the gene matches: 5. This CDR3 is built from 16 residues. Germline V gene data show CDR1 as WNHNN and CDR2 as SYGVQD (reference sequence). As DNA, the CDR3 is TGCGCCAGCAGTGAGTACGGCAGGGGGCGCTCCTACGAGCAGTACTTC. Translation gives CASSEYGRGRSYEQYF.

There are a few counts of this clone. The rearrangement links TRBV5-1 to TRBJ1-1; 9 bases agree with TRBD1. The CDR3 length is 14 residues. J was trimmed by 4 bases and V by 0 bases; bases with no gene match: 1. Germline CDR1 reads SGHRS; CDR2 reads YFSETQ. The CDR3 sequence is CASSLGQGGTEAFF. The CDR3, as DNA: TGCGCCAGCAGCTTGGGACAGGGGGGCACTGAAGCTTTCTTT.

This rearrangement joins TRBV4-3 to TRBJ2-1; D may correspond to TRBD1 or TRBD2 (5 bases each). Germline V gives CDR1 LGHNA, CDR2 YSLEER. Trimming left V 2 bases short and J 6 bases short, with 17 bases between. This CDR3 region has 16 residues. CDR3 sequence (DNA): TGCGCCAGCAGCCAAAGGGACCATCGCCCTTCCAATGAGCAGTTCTTC. Translating gives CASSQRDHRPSNEQFF.

The V gene is TRBV7-2, the J gene TRBJ2-4; D is unclear. The CDR3 contains 16 residues. Germline loops: CDR1 SGHTA, CDR2 FQGNSA. Between the trimmed V and J ends, which lost 1 base and 0 bases, there was a span of 10 bases. The CDR3 coding sequence is TGTGCCAGCAGCTTAGGAGGTCCCCTAGCCAAAAACATTCAGTACTTC. Translation: CASSLGGPLAKNIQYF.

The V gene is TRBV4-3, the J gene TRBJ2-1; TRBD2 matches 7 bases. V was clipped by 0 bases and J by 5 bases; unmatched bases: 7. The CDR3 consists of 16 residues. CDR1 is LGHNA and CDR2 is YSLEER in the germline V gene. CDR3 sequence reads: CASSQDGRPPNNEQFF. CDR3 nucleotide sequence: TGCGCCAGCAGCCAAGACGGGAGGCCACCAAACAATGAGCAGTTCTTC.

The chain couples TRBV27 to TRBJ2-3, with 9 bases aligning to TRBD2. Germline CDR1 is MNHEY and CDR2 is SMNVEV (reference sequence). V gave up 7 bases and J gave up 3 bases; unmatched junction bases: 8. The length of the CDR3 is 15 residues. CDR3 DNA sequence: TGTGCCAGCAATGGGCTAGCGGGACGTACAGATACGCAGTATTTT. Protein product: CASNGLAGRTDTQYF.

This chain connects TRBV7-9 to TRBJ1-3; D remains ambiguous. Trimming took off 2 bases at V and 2 bases at J, with 16 bases between the two ends. The CDR3 contains 17 residues. Germline-derived CDR1 and CDR2 are SEHNR and FQNEAQ (reference sequence). CDR3 amino acids: CASSLRAVHGTGNTIYF. For the CDR3, the DNA is TGTGCCAGCAGCTTAAGGGCGGTCCACGGAACTGGAAACACCATATATTTT.

V and J are TRBV10-3 and TRBJ2-3; tentatively, D is TRBD2 (6 bases). The germline V gene encodes CDR1 ENHRY and CDR2 SYGVKD. Trimming took 5 bases from V and 0 from J, leaving 12 bases between them. The length of the CDR3 is 15 residues. The CDR3 reads CAISNPSASTDTQYF. CDR3 nucleotide sequence: TGTGCCATCAGTAACCCTAGCGCCAGCACAGATACGCAGTATTTT.

The V call is TRBV19, the J call TRBJ2-3, with TRBD2 matching 12 bases. With V trimmed by 1 base and J by 3 bases, 5 bases remained unmatched. CDR1 LNHDA and CDR2 SQIVND come from the germline V gene (reference sequence). The CDR3 has 17 residues. In DNA, the CDR3 is TGTGCCAGTAGTATAGGGGCGACTAGCGGGGGTACAGATACGCAGTATTTT. Translating gives CASSIGATSGGTDTQYF.

This chain uses TRBV19 with TRBJ2-3, with 9 bases identical to TRBD2. The V segment lost 8 bases and the J segment 3 bases; nucleotides outside the gene matches: 6. The length of the CDR3 is 14 residues. Per the germline V gene, CDR1 is LNHDA and CDR2 is SQIVND (reference sequence). CDR3 loop: CASALAGATDTQYF. CDR3 DNA: TGTGCCAGTGCTTTAGCGGGGGCTACAGATACGCAGTATTTT. The full variable domain, completed using reference TRBV19 and TRBJ2-3, is DGGITQSPKYLFRKEGQNVTLSCEQNLNHDAMYWYRQDPGQGLRLIYYSQIVNDFQKGDIAEGYSVSREKKESFPLTVTSAQKNPTAFYLCASALAGATDTQYFGPGTRLTVL.

V is TRBV7-2 and J is TRBJ2-7; D not resolved. Germline values: CDR1 SGHTA, CDR2 FQGNSA. V was shortened by 5 bases and J by 3 bases, with 11 bases between the two germline ends. The CDR3 runs to 13 residues. CDR3 loop: CASSTRRSYEQYF. CDR3 DNA: TGTGCCAGCAGCACCCGTCGTAGCTACGAGCAGTACTTC.

With respect to this clone: At one of its ends the junction is not consistent with the germline gene, which may arise from a read error. V and J are TRBV6-5 and TRBJ1-1, with D unresolved. CDR1 MNHEY and CDR2 SVGAGI come from the germline V gene. The length of the CDR3 is 14 residues. CDR3 coding DNA: TGTGCCAGCAGCTACTCAAGGCGGGAGACTGAAGCTTTCTTT. This gives the protein CASSYSRRETEAFF.

This clone was counted once. The V and J genes are TRBV7-8 and TRBJ2-1; D is possibly TRBD2 (6 bases). The CDR3 consists of 14 residues. Trimming cost V 3 bases and J 3 bases, with 9 bases left between them. CDR1 is SGHVS, CDR2 FQNEAQ, per germline. This CDR3 is CASSLGLSYNEQFF. The CDR3 DNA sequence: TGTGCCAGCAGCTTGGGACTGAGCTACAATGAGCAGTTCTTC.